Shown below are 24 T cell receptor beta chains from a single sample sequenced in a study of T-cell memory formation after mild COVID-19. Each CDR3 protein gets one entry after TCRdb re-called the 5' RACE reads with MiXCR. The repertoire holds roughly 450,000 distinct CDR3 sequences, with 15% to 20% as singletons. Input material: PBMCs or a T cell subset sorted from them (not recorded which). The receptors originated from an adult woman who had mild COVID-19 (a few samples of this study predate the infection). Cell type and time point are not known.

This clonotype was found a few times. The rearrangement uses TRBV20-1 and TRBJ1-3; 7 bases map to TRBD1. The V gene's germline CDR1 is DFQATT and CDR2 SNEGSKA (reference sequence). The CDR3 extends over 12 amino acids. J lost 2 bases, V lost 5 bases, and 0 bases had no gene match. CDR3 sequence (DNA): TGCAGTGCTGACAGGGCTGGAAACACCATATATTTT. Its protein product is CSADRAGNTIYF.

This clonotype was counted a few times. This chain joins TRBV4-2 and TRBJ2-3; D is possibly TRBD2 (5 bases). Between the trimmed V and J ends, which lost 2 bases and 1 base, there was a span of 16 bases. Germline values: CDR1 LGHNA, CDR2 YNFKEQ. The CDR3 sequence is 17 residues long. The chain's CDR3 is CASSQNRAEAGTDTQYF. DNA of the CDR3: TGTGCCAGCAGCCAAAATCGAGCGGAGGCGGGCACAGATACGCAGTATTTT.

In this sample, this clonotype turned up many times. The rearrangement joins TRBV6-2 or TRBV6-3 to TRBJ1-1, with 11 bases matching TRBD1. J was trimmed by 5 bases and V by 5 bases; bases with no gene match: 7. There are 15 residues in the CDR3. Germline V CDR1 and CDR2: MNHEY, SVGEGT. CDR3 region: CASSDLGTGGTEAFF. The CDR3 DNA reads TGTGCCAGCAGTGACCTTGGGACAGGGGGGACTGAAGCTTTCTTT.

This clonotype came up a few times. The chain uses TRBV20-1 and TRBJ1-6; a possible D gene is TRBD1 (5 bases). Trimming shortened V by 3 bases and J by 8 bases, and 17 bases separated the two germline ends. This CDR3 is built from 15 residues. CDR1 and CDR2 from the germline V gene are DFQATT and SNEGSKA (reference sequence). For the CDR3, the DNA is TGCAGTGCTAGTCTGGGCCCCCTAGGGGATTCACCCCTCCACTTT. It translates to CSASLGPLGDSPLHF.

The rearrangement uses TRBV9 and TRBJ2-7, with D possibly being TRBD1 (6 bases). V gave up 0 bases and J gave up 2 bases, with 12 bases separating them. This CDR3 is 15 amino acids long. Germline V gives CDR1 SGDLS, CDR2 YYNGEE. Written as DNA, the CDR3 is TGTGCCAGCAGCGTAGGTGGGGGCGATACCTACGAGCAGTACTTC. Protein: CASSVGGGDTYEQYF.

This clonotype was recorded once. The chain couples TRBV18 to TRBJ2-7; TRBD1 aligns across 7 bases. Germline values: CDR1 KGHSH, CDR2 LQKENI. Trimming took 3 bases from V and 7 from J; bases not matched to a gene: 6. The CDR3 consists of 13 residues. The CDR3 DNA sequence: TGTGCCAGCTCACCTAGGACAGGCGATGAGCAGTACGTC. This encodes CASSPRTGDEQYV.

This clonotype has a count of ten or more. This rearrangement joins TRBV19 to TRBJ1-1; D is perhaps TRBD1 (5 bases). The CDR3 is 14 amino acids. Between the trimmed V and J ends, which lost 6 bases and 1 base, there was a span of 12 bases. CDR1 is LNHDA, CDR2 SQIVND, per germline (reference sequence). This CDR3 reads CASRRGVSNTEAFF. In nucleotides, the CDR3 is TGTGCCAGTAGACGGGGCGTCTCGAACACTGAAGCTTTCTTT.

This clonotype was counted a few times. This chain connects TRBV7-8 to TRBJ2-1, with D possibly TRBD1 on 6 matching bases. V was trimmed by 3 bases and J by 9 bases, leaving 9 bases between them. This CDR3 region has 12 residues. CDR1 and CDR2 from the germline V gene are SGHVS and FQNEAQ. CDR3 sequence (DNA): TGTGCCAGCAGCTTGCAGGGGACTGAGCAGTTCTTC. This sequence encodes CASSLQGTEQFF. Full variable domain (remainder filled in from reference TRBV7-8 and TRBJ2-1): GAGVSQSPRYKVAKRGQDVALRCDPISGHVSLFWYQQALGQGPEFLTYFQNEAQLDKSGLPSDRFFAERPEGSVSTLKIQRTQQEDSAVYLCASSLQGTEQFFGPGTRLTVL.

This clonotype has just a few counts. This chain joins TRBV6-2 or TRBV6-3 and TRBJ2-1; perhaps D is TRBD1 or TRBD2 (5 bases each). CDR1 and CDR2 (germline): MNHEY, SVGEGT. The CDR3 is 15 amino acids. Trimming cost V 5 bases and J 9 bases, with 20 bases left between them. The DNA for the CDR3 is TGTGCCAGCAGTCAAATCGGGACCAGAGAGTGTGAGCAGTTCTTC. Its protein product is CASSQIGTRECEQFF.

The rearrangement uses TRBV7-9 and TRBJ1-4; possible D gene TRBD1, 6 bases. Germline V gene sequence: CDR1 SEHNR, CDR2 FQNEAQ (reference sequence). This CDR3 has 14 amino acids. The V end lost 4 bases, the J end lost 5 bases, and 11 bases lay between the germline ends. The CDR3 coding sequence is TGTGCCAGCAGCTCGACCAGGGGAAATGAAAAACTGTTTTTT. Protein sequence: CASSSTRGNEKLFF. Together with reference TRBV7-9 and TRBJ1-4, the CDR3 gives the full variable domain: DTGVSQNPRHKITKRGQNVTFRCDPISEHNRLYWYRQTLGQGPEFLTYFQNEAQLEKSRLLSDRFSAERPKGSFSTLEIQRTEQGDSAMYLCASSSTRGNEKLFFGSGTQLSVL.

V usage is TRBV19 and J usage is TRBJ1-6; D uncertain. Germline CDR1 is LNHDA and CDR2 is SQIVND (reference sequence). V was pared by 7 bases and J by 0 bases, with 19 bases between. This CDR3 spans 18 amino acids. CDR3 protein: CASTSHWTGSSYNSPLHF. In DNA form, the CDR3 reads TGTGCCAGTACCTCACATTGGACGGGGAGCTCCTATAATTCACCCCTCCACTTT.

A few counts support this clonotype. The chain links TRBV14 to TRBJ2-7; 7 bases agree with TRBD2. CDR1 and CDR2 from the germline V gene are SGHDN and FVKESK. V lost 6 bases, J lost 0 bases, and 11 bases stayed unmatched. The CDR3 is 16 amino acids. The CDR3 DNA reads TGTGCCAGCAGTCGCAGGCGGGGGAGCGGCTCCTACGAGCAGTACTTC. This translates into CASSRRRGSGSYEQYF.

There are a few counts of this clonotype. The chain links TRBV7-3 to TRBJ2-1; unclear D gene. Germline loops: CDR1 SGHTA, CDR2 FQGTGA. Deletions cut 3 bases from V and 6 bases from J, with 12 bases between. The CDR3 length is 14 residues. The CDR3, as DNA: TGTGCCAGCAGCTTCCTGGGCGGAGTCAATGAGCAGTTCTTC. Translating gives CASSFLGGVNEQFF.

The V and J genes are TRBV4-1 and TRBJ2-5, with TRBD2 matching 8 bases. J was trimmed by 5 bases and V by 4 bases; bases with no gene match: 15. Germline lookup yields CDR1 MGHRA and CDR2 YSYEKL. The CDR3 has 17 residues. CDR3 loop: CASSRGTSGGMSETQYF. CDR3 sequence (DNA): TGCGCCAGCAGCCGAGGGACCTCGGGGGGGATGAGCGAGACCCAGTACTTC.

The sample holds a few counts of this clonotype. The rearrangement uses TRBV19 and TRBJ2-1; TRBD2 aligns across 16 bases. The V segment lost 10 bases and the J segment 3 bases; nucleotides outside the gene matches: 12. Germline V gene data show CDR1 as LNHDA and CDR2 as SQIVND (reference sequence). This CDR3 contains 18 residues. The CDR3 sequence: CATQGLAGGPGVYNEQFF. DNA for the CDR3: TGTGCCACCCAGGGACTAGCGGGAGGGCCAGGGGTCTACAATGAGCAGTTCTTC.

The V call is TRBV3-1, the J call TRBJ1-1; tentatively, D is TRBD1 (5 bases). V lost 5 bases and J lost 5, with 15 bases in between. This CDR3 has 14 residues. Germline values: CDR1 LGHDT, CDR2 YNNKEL (reference sequence). CDR3 DNA sequence: TGTGCCAGCAGCGATCCGGGACGGGGTACTGAAGCTTTCTTT. It translates to CASSDPGRGTEAFF.

This clonotype turned up a few times. J is TRBJ1-5 and V is TRBV15; D not certain. CDR1 and CDR2 (germline): LNHNV, YYDKDF (reference sequence). There are 15 residues in the CDR3. V was shortened by 0 bases and J by 3 bases, with 9 bases between the two germline ends. The CDR3 DNA is TGTGCCACCAGCAGAGATATGGATTACAATCAGCCCCAGCATTTT. Protein sequence: CATSRDMDYNQPQHF.

This clonotype occurred a few times. The chain combines TRBV30 with TRBJ1-1, with D unresolved. The CDR3 runs to 13 residues. V was pared by 5 bases and J by 1 base, with 11 bases between. CDR1 GTSNPN and CDR2 SVGIG come from the germline V gene (reference sequence). The CDR3 DNA follows: TGTGCCTGGGGACGGGGAGGGAACACTGAAGCTTTCTTT. It encodes CAWGRGGNTEAFF.

In its sample, this clonotype was seen a few times. The rearrangement uses TRBV7-8 and TRBJ2-3; TRBD2 matches at 14 bases. This CDR3 region has 18 residues. Losses at the gene ends were 6 bases for V and 1 base for J; bases not matched to a gene: 9. Per germline, CDR1 SGHVS and CDR2 FQNEAQ. The CDR3 bases are TGTGCCAGCAGTCCCGGGACTAGCGGGGGATTACGCACAGATACGCAGTATTTT. This encodes CASSPGTSGGLRTDTQYF. Full variable domain (outside the CDR3, taken from reference TRBV7-8 and TRBJ2-3): GAGVSQSPRYKVAKRGQDVALRCDPISGHVSLFWYQQALGQGPEFLTYFQNEAQLDKSGLPSDRFFAERPEGSVSTLKIQRTQQEDSAVYLCASSPGTSGGLRTDTQYFGPGTRLTVL.

The chain has TRBV7-2 and TRBJ2-1; 8 nucleotides agree with TRBD2. Per germline, CDR1 SGHTA and CDR2 FQGNSA. J was trimmed by 6 bases and V by 5 bases; bases with no gene match: 9. This CDR3 comprises 15 residues. CDR3 protein: CASSPWGLVINEQFF. The DNA for the CDR3 is TGTGCCAGCAGCCCTTGGGGACTAGTCATCAATGAGCAGTTCTTC.

V is TRBV25-1 and J is TRBJ2-3, with 11 positions matching TRBD2. Germline-derived CDR1 and CDR2 are MGHDK and SYGVNS. The V and J ends lost 5 bases and 0 bases, in that order; junction bases with no gene match: 10. CDR3 length: 18 residues. CDR3 in amino acids: CASSLGTSGSASTDTQYF. The DNA for the CDR3 is TGTGCCAGCAGTCTCGGGACTAGCGGTTCCGCTAGCACAGATACGCAGTATTTT. Looking up the rest from reference TRBV25-1 and TRBJ2-3 gives the full variable domain: EADIYQTPRYLVIGTGKKITLECSQTMGHDKMYWYQQDPGMELHLIHYSYGVNSTEKGDLSSESTVSRIRTEHFPLTLESARPSHTSQYLCASSLGTSGSASTDTQYFGPGTRLTVL.

The table lists this clonotype with a few counts. The chain employs TRBV18 and TRBJ2-7; D call uncertain. Trimming took 4 bases from V and 4 from J, leaving 8 bases between them. Germline V CDR1 and CDR2: KGHSH, LQKENI. The CDR3 consists of 12 residues. The CDR3 loop reads CASSQESYEQYF. Here the CDR3 DNA reads TGTGCCAGCTCACAGGAGTCTTACGAGCAGTACTTC.

This clonotype was found a few times. This rearrangement joins TRBV4-1 to TRBJ2-7; possible D gene TRBD1, 5 bases. The V and J ends lost 0 bases and 4 bases respectively, with 13 bases between them. CDR1 and CDR2 (germline): MGHRA, YSYEKL. This CDR3 has 15 residues. The CDR3 protein is CASSQDLGRVYEQYF. In DNA, the CDR3 is TGCGCCAGCAGCCAAGATCTCGGCAGGGTTTACGAGCAGTACTTC.

This clonotype showed up just a few times. This sequence joins TRBV15 and TRBJ1-2; D might be TRBD1 (5 bases). V lost 3 bases and J lost 2, with 10 bases in between. Germline CDR1 reads LNHNV; CDR2 reads YYDKDF (reference sequence). The CDR3 loop spans 14 amino acids. Written as DNA, the CDR3 is TGTGCCACCAGCAGGGACACCGGAAACTATGGCTACACCTTC. This sequence encodes CATSRDTGNYGYTF.